Below, 15 T cell receptor beta chains from the same sample are listed, as sequenced in a study of T-cell memory formation after mild COVID-19. TCRdb re-called the 5' RACE reads through MiXCR, storing one row per CDR3 protein. The data hold hundreds of thousands of distinct CDR3 sequences, with more than 15% observed a single time. The sequencing input was PBMCs or a T cell subset sorted from them (not recorded which). These receptors all come from a man aged 18 to 30 who had mild COVID-19 (a few samples of this study predate the infection). Cell type and time point are not known.

This chain connects TRBV27 to TRBJ2-3; TRBD1 aligns across 9 bases. This CDR3 comprises 16 residues. Trimming removed 6 bases from V and 4 bases from J; junction bases left unmatched: 11. Germline V gene lookup returns CDR1 MNHEY and CDR2 SMNVEV (reference sequence). CDR3 loop: CASSPQGTGSADTQYF. The DNA for the CDR3 is TGTGCCAGCAGCCCCCAGGGGACAGGGTCTGCAGATACGCAGTATTTT.

In its sample, this clonotype was seen a few times. V gene TRBV7-3 combines with J gene TRBJ2-7, with unresolved D. The germline V gene encodes CDR1 SGHTA and CDR2 FQGTGA. V shed 1 base and J shed 9 bases, with 16 bases lying between them. The length of the CDR3 is 14 residues. CDR3 amino acids: CASSLSGPIRVQYF. The CDR3, as DNA: TGTGCCAGCAGCTTAAGCGGACCAATTCGGGTGCAGTACTTC.

In its sample, this clonotype was seen a few times. The chain links TRBV5-1 to TRBJ2-3, with D unresolved. This CDR3 spans 13 amino acids. V was clipped by 1 base and J by 2 bases, with 5 bases between them. CDR1 and CDR2 from the germline V gene are SGHRS and YFSETQ. For the CDR3, the DNA is TGCGCCAGCAGCTTGCAGGACACAGATACGCAGTATTTT. This encodes CASSLQDTDTQYF.

The rearrangement links TRBV5-1 to TRBJ2-7; tentative D call: TRBD1 (5 bases). With 1 base removed from V and 11 bases from J, the gap between germline ends came to 13 bases. CDR3 length equals 12 residues. Germline V gene data show CDR1 as SGHRS and CDR2 as YFSETQ. CDR3 DNA: TGCGCCAGCAGCTTGAGCAGGGTTGAGAAGTACGTC. Protein sequence: CASSLSRVEKYV.

This clonotype was recorded at least ten times. V usage is TRBV20-1 and J usage is TRBJ2-1; D is ambiguous. Germline CDR1 DFQATT, CDR2 SNEGSKA (reference sequence). The CDR3 has 12 residues. Trimming left V 6 bases short and J 8 bases short, with 14 bases between. The CDR3 here is CSAPWASHEQFF. The DNA of the CDR3 is TGCAGTGCCCCCTGGGCTAGTCATGAGCAGTTCTTC.

This clonotype was recorded many times. The chain has TRBV28 and TRBJ2-6; D is uncertain. CDR1 is MDHEN, CDR2 SYDVKM, per germline. The CDR3 is 18 amino acids. Trimming stripped 1 base from V and 4 bases from J, with 17 bases between. DNA of the CDR3: TGTGCCAGCAGTTTATCCATCTTCGAGGTCCTCGGGGCCAACGTCCTGACTTTC. Its protein is CASSLSIFEVLGANVLTF.

This clonotype was detected a few times. The rearrangement links TRBV27 to TRBJ2-7; D gene uncertain. CDR1 is MNHEY, CDR2 SMNVEV, per germline (reference sequence). This CDR3 has 12 residues. V lost 4 bases and J 4 bases, leaving 8 bases between the germline ends. The CDR3 spells CASSSLLYEQYV. In nucleotides, the CDR3 is TGTGCCAGCAGTTCTCTGCTATACGAGCAGTACGTC.

The chain has TRBV24-1 and TRBJ2-5; D is undetermined. This CDR3 is built from 12 residues. The germline V gene encodes CDR1 KGHDR and CDR2 SFDVKD. With 5 bases removed from V and 5 bases from J, the gap between germline ends came to 8 bases. CDR3 sequence reads: CATSAFTETQYF. The CDR3 DNA sequence: TGTGCCACCAGTGCCTTCACGGAGACCCAGTACTTC.

The chain has TRBV7-9 and TRBJ2-5; no reliable D call. Trimming removed 3 bases from V and 0 bases from J, with 5 bases in between. CDR3 length: 13 residues. CDR1 is SEHNR, CDR2 FQNEAQ, per germline (reference sequence). DNA of the CDR3: TGTGCCAGCAGCTTGTATAACCAAGAGACCCAGTACTTC. The encoded protein is CASSLYNQETQYF.

The chain recombines TRBV7-6 with TRBJ2-5; no clear D. The V and J ends lost 2 bases and 1 base respectively, with 8 bases between them. There are 14 residues in the CDR3. Per germline, CDR1 SGHVS and CDR2 FNYEAQ. CDR3 coding DNA: TGTGCCAGCAGCTTAATAGGATTCCAAGAGACCCAGTACTTC. Amino acids: CASSLIGFQETQYF.

In its sample, this clonotype was seen many times. This sequence joins TRBV5-5 and TRBJ1-1, with D maybe TRBD1 (5 bases). Per the germline V gene, CDR1 is SGHKS and CDR2 is YYEKEE (reference sequence). The V and J ends lost 3 bases and 1 base respectively, with 19 bases between them. This CDR3 region has 17 residues. As DNA, the CDR3 is TGTGCCAGCAGCTCGGCGCCGGGGACCAGAGAGAACACTGAAGCTTTCTTT. Translation: CASSSAPGTRENTEAFF. Combining the CDR3 with reference TRBV5-5 and TRBJ1-1 gives the whole variable domain DAGVTQSPTHLIKTRGQQVTLRCSPISGHKSVSWYQQVLGQGPQFIFQYYEKEERGRGNFPDRFSARQFPNYSSELNVNALLLGDSALYLCASSSAPGTRENTEAFFGQGTRLTVV.

The chain uses TRBV4-1 and TRBJ2-7, with D maybe TRBD2 (5 bases). Germline CDR1 MGHRA, CDR2 YSYEKL. The CDR3 sequence is 15 residues long. V was pared by 4 bases and J by 5 bases, with 18 bases between. CDR3 region: CASSPLRGFGDEQYF. CDR3 nucleotide sequence: TGCGCCAGCAGCCCCCTCCGGGGATTTGGGGACGAGCAGTACTTC.

This clonotype showed up many times. The chain recombines TRBV7-6 with TRBJ1-5, with 8 bases matching TRBD1. Germline CDR1 and CDR2: SGHVS and FNYEAQ. V trimming: 3 bases; J trimming: 7 bases; junction bases outside the gene matches: 2. The CDR3 extends over 13 amino acids. In DNA form, the CDR3 reads TGTGCCAGCAGCTTTGGACAGGGCCAGCCCCAGCATTTT. Translating it yields CASSFGQGQPQHF.

The CDR3: CASSGGGYQETQYF. For the CDR3, the DNA is TGCGCCAGCAGCGGAGGAGGGTACCAAGAGACCCAGTACTTC. The V and J genes are TRBV10-1 and TRBJ2-5, with a weak D call TRBD2 (6 bases). Trimming removed 6 bases at V and 0 bases at J, with 11 bases between. This CDR3 spans 14 amino acids. Germline lookup yields CDR1 WNHNN and CDR2 SYGVQD (reference sequence).

This sequence joins TRBV13 and TRBJ1-1; no reliable D call. This CDR3 region has 14 residues. Germline CDR1 is PRHDT and CDR2 is FYEKMQ (reference sequence). V was cut by 0 bases and J by 1 base, with 6 bases left in between. In DNA form, the CDR3 reads TGTGCCAGCAGCTTAGGACATCGGAACACTGAAGCTTTCTTT. Protein: CASSLGHRNTEAFF.